The count of the clone carrying this T cell receptor beta chain is one. This entry is derived from a study of T cell responses to AZD1222 COVID-19 vaccine. The wider study: Second doses that came at about 4 or about 12 weeks were put together.

Profiled with immunoSEQ multiplex PCR; TCRdb holds only in-frame clones, not every one. The data contain about 180,000 clones, 88% of them singletons. Germline V gene sequence: CDR1 KGHDR, CDR2 SFDVKD. CDR3 length: 13 amino acids. The V end was cut by 2 bases, the J end by 3 bases, with 7 bases between. The sample consisted of peripheral blood, taken on day 0 of AZD1222 vaccination. The rearrangement links TRBV24-1 to TRBJ2-7; D is undetermined. The sequence was obtained from an adult in good health. Here the CDR3 reads CATSDSGGYEQYF. The DNA of the CDR3 is TGTGCCACCAGTGATTCAGGCGGCTACGAGCAGTACTTC.